This TCR beta chain is from a study of shared clonotypes between healthy human individuals (dated by TCRdb to 2018 to 2021). At the level of the whole study: The cohort included three men and a couple of women between 18 and 49 years of age. Per donor, three plates each were used for CD4 naive and CD4 memory, two for CD8 naive, and one for CD8 memory. To estimate repertoire size and how much clonotypes are shared between individuals, the study performed deep sequencing of blood TCR repertoires from roughly five healthy adults. Libraries were prepared and TCR repertoires were sequenced by different laboratories using diverse techniques, in order to increase sequencing depth and limit assay-specific biases. Between about 0.8 and 8.9 billion PBMCs per donor were obtained by leukapheresis. Paper-wide results and their limitations: Larger estimated clonotype richness was generally found for naive subsets than for memory subsets. Higher generation probabilities were observed for clonotypes shared by all four sorted-subset donors than for non-shared clonotypes. Because the study included only a small number of donors, the genetic and exposure-history diversity represented was limited. Sampling was restricted to blood, and TCR repertoires in tissues likely differ from the TCR repertoires found in blood. Pairwise subsampling indicated that sequencing depth was expected to affect the degree of clonotype sharing among donors. Across a few donors, 4.5% to 6.5% of naive CD4, approximately 3.6% of naive CD8, under 2.5% of memory CD4, and approximately 0.4% of memory CD8 clonotypes were shared. Incomplete sequencing was indicated by rarefaction of sorted-subset datasets, despite the large sequencing depth.

Comments on this clone: The target of this receptor is not known. No much larger clonotype is one base removed from it; base qualities were not supplied.

V has 5 bases trimmed and J has 0 bases trimmed; junction bases matching no gene number 6. The CDR3 starts with the cysteine, ends with the phenylalanine, and has 16 residues. Kept here is only the CDR3 DNA, which spans 48 bases and is read in frame from base 1. In the germline V gene, CDR1 corresponds to MGHDK and CDR2 to SYGVNS. TCR CDR3 regions were amplified from genomic DNA by multiplex PCR using the deep immunoSEQ assay. Genomic DNA extracted from each cell subset was distributed evenly over all wells of several immunoSEQ 96-well plates, and each plate served as one replicate. For sorted subsets, about 200 ng genomic DNA, equal to some 28,000 T cell genomes, was loaded into each replicate PCR. Purified libraries were quantified with a Qubit 3.0 fluorometer, sized on a Bioanalyzer 2100, and re-quantified with the KAPA Library Quantification kit. Each immunoSEQ 96-well plate was sequenced on its own single-read 150-cycle Illumina NextSeq 550 flow cell. Concerning the study's data processing: The immunoSEQ output contained only junctional sequences without quality scores, so filtering could not match that applied to full-length reads. Sequences were annotated with PyIR, a Python wrapper for IgBLAST v1.9, and V/J genes and CDR3 were assigned using IMGT germline references. Reads were removed for weak V/J assignments (E-value above 1e-6), missing CDR3, stop codons, out-of-frame junctions, or ambiguous translated residues. V3J clonotypes were defined as sequences sharing the same inferred V gene, J gene, and CDR3 amino acid sequence. The percentage overlap between two repertoires was calculated by dividing the number of shared unique clonotypes by the size of the smaller repertoire. RTK rarefaction, the Chao1 estimator, and Recon v2.1 estimates of unobserved clonotypes were used to assess repertoire richness. OLGA was used to compute generation probabilities for all TCRbeta clonotypes that the gDNA method yielded from a handful of donors. TCRdb retrieved this table from immuneACCESS and kept in-frame rearrangements only. Not all clones are present; in checked studies, unresolved V genes account for under half, and no reason is known for the remainder. V, J and clone size are those of that table, while D and trimming were read from the DNA. The sample table contains around 700,000 clones; only one count was recorded for less than 80% of them. The top ten clones comprise approximately 1.8% of the sample.

Healthy HIV-negative adults with no recently reported acute infections or vaccinations were included as donors. Only Caucasian adults living in Nashville, Tennessee, USA were represented among the donors. CD4+ T cells were enriched by magnetic negative selection; naive cells were then positively selected on CD45RA, and the negative fraction formed the memory subset. Blood was obtained by leukapheresis, after which PBMCs were separated by Ficoll-Histopaque density gradient centrifugation and cryopreserved in liquid nitrogen vapor phase. Analytical flow cytometry was used to check the purity and quantity of every magnetically sorted T cell population. Each sorted fraction had its genomic DNA isolated and then quantified by UV absorbance on a Nanodrop 2000c.

Material for sequencing was memory CD4+ T cells sorted from blood. The sample's cell subset or site label, in plain terms: CD45RA-negative fraction. This chain is built from TRBV25-1 and TRBJ1-3; TRBD1 aligns with 8 central bases. This sequence was found in a woman aged 25 to 39 in good health. The nucleotide sequence is given as TGTGCCAGCAGTACCCAGGGGGCCCACTCTGGAAACACCATATATTTT. This sequence encodes CASSTQGAHSGNTIYF.